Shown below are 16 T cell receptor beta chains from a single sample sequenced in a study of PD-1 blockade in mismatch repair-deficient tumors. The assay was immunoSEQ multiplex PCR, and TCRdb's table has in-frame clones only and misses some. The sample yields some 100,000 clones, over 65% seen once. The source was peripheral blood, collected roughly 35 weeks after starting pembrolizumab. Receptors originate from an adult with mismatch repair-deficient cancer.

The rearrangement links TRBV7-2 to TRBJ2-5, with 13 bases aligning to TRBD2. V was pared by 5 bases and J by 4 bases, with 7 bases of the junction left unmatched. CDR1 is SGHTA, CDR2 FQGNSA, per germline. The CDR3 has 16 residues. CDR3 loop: CASSPTSGRAAETQYF. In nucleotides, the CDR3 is TGTGCCAGCAGCCCCACTAGCGGGAGGGCCGCAGAGACCCAGTACTTC.

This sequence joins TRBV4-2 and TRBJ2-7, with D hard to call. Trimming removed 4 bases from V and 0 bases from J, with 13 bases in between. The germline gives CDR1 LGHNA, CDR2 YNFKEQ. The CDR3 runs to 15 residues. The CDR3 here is CASSLRPGNSYEQYF. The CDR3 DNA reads TGTGCCAGCAGCCTCCGTCCGGGTAACTCCTACGAGCAGTACTTC.

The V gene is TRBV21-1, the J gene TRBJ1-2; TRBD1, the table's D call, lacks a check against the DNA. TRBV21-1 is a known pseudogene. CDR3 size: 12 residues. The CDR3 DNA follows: TGTGCCAGCAGGGCAACAGGGCATGGCTACACCTTC. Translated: CASRATGHGYTF.

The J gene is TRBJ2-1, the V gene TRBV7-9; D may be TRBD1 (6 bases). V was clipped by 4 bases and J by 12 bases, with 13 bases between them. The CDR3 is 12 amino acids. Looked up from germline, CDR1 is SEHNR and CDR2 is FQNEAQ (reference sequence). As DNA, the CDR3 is TGTGCCAGCAGCTACATGCAGGGGTGGCAGTTCTTC. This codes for CASSYMQGWQFF. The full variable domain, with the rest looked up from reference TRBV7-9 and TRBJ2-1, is DTGVSQNPRHKITKRGQNVTFRCDPISEHNRLYWYRQTLGQGPEFLTYFQNEAQLEKSRLLSDRFSAERPKGSFSTLEIQRTEQGDSAMYLCASSYMQGWQFFGPGTRLTVL.

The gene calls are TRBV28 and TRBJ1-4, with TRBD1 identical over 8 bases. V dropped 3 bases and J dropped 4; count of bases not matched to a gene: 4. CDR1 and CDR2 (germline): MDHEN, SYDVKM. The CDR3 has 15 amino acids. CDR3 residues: CASSLADRVNEKLFF. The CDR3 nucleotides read TGTGCCAGCAGTTTGGCGGACAGGGTTAATGAAAAACTGTTTTTT.

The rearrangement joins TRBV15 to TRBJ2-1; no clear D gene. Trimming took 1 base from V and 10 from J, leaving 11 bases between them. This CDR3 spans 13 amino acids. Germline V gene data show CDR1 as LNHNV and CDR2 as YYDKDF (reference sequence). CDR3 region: CATSRGAPAEQFF. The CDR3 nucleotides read TGTGCCACCAGCAGAGGAGCCCCAGCCGAGCAGTTCTTC.

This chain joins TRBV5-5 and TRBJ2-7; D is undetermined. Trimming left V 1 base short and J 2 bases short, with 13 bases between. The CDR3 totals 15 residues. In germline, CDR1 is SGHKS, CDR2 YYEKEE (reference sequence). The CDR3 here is CASSLLPGETYEQYF. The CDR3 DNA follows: TGTGCCAGCAGCTTGCTTCCAGGTGAAACCTACGAGCAGTACTTC.

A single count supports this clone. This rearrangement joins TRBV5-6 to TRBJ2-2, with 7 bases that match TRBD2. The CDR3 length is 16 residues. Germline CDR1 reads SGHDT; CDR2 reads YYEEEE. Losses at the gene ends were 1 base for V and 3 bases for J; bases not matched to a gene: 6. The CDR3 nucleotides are TGTGCCAGCAGCTTGAGGGCTAGCGGATACACCGGGGAGCTGTTTTTT. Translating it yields CASSLRASGYTGELFF.

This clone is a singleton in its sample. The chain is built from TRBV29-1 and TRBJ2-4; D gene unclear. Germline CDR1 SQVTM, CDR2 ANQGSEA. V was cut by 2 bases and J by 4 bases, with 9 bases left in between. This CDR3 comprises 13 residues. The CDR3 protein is CSVELGAKNIQYF. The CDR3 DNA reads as TGCAGCGTTGAACTGGGTGCAAAAAACATTCAGTACTTC.

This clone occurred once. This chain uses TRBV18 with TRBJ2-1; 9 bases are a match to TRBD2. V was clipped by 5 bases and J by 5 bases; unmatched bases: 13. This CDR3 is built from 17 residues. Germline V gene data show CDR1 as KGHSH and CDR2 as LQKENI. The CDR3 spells CASSYKVRTSDHNEQFF. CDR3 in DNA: TGTGCCAGCTCATACAAAGTCAGGACTAGCGATCACAATGAGCAGTTCTTC.

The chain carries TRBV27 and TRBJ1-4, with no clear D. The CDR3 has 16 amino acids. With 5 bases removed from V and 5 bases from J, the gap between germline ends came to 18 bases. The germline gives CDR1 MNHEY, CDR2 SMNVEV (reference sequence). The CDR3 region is CASSPLSAQFNEKLFF. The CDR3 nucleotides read TGTGCCAGCAGTCCCTTATCGGCACAGTTCAATGAAAAACTGTTTTTT.

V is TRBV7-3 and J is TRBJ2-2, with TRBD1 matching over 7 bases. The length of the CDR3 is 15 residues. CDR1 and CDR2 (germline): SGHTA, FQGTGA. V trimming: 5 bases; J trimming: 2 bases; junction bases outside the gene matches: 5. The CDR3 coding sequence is TGTGCCAGCAGCAAACAGGGGCTCAACACCGGGGAGCTGTTTTTT. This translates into CASSKQGLNTGELFF.

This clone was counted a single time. This chain's CDR3 is CASSLKTGVGETQYF. CDR3 in DNA: TGTGCCAGCAGCTTAAAGACAGGGGTAGGGGAGACCCAGTACTTC. The chain employs TRBV7-9 and TRBJ2-5; 8 nucleotides match TRBD1. The junction had 7 bases not matched to a gene; V was cut back by 2 bases and J by 5 bases. The CDR3 covers 15 residues. Germline V gene data show CDR1 as SEHNR and CDR2 as FQNEAQ (reference sequence).

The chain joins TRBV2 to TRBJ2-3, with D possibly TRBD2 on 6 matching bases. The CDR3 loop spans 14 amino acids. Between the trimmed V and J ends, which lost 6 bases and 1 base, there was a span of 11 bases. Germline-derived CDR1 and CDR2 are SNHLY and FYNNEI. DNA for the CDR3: TGTGCCAGCAGGGTGGAGGGTCGCACAGATACGCAGTATTTT. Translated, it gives CASRVEGRTDTQYF.

The CDR3 reads CACTVSFTGELFF. CDR3 in DNA: TGTGCCTGCACCGTGTCCTTCACCGGGGAGCTGTTTTTT. The chain employs TRBV30 and TRBJ2-2; D not resolved. This CDR3 is 13 amino acids long. V was clipped by 6 bases and J by 4 bases, with 12 bases between them. Germline CDR1 and CDR2: GTSNPN and SVGIG (reference sequence). The variable domain in full, with the rest retrieved from reference TRBV30 and TRBJ2-2, is SQTIHQWPATLVQPVGSPLSLECTVEGTSNPNLYWYRQAAGRGLQLLFYSVGIGQISSEVPQNLSASRPQDRQFILSSKKLLLSDSGFYLCACTVSFTGELFFGEGSRLTVL.

The chain's CDR3 is CASSDLGTEAFF. CDR3 bases: TGTGCCAGCAGTGACCTAGGGACTGAAGCTTTCTTT. The chain combines TRBV6-1 with TRBJ1-1; no definite D call. CDR1 and CDR2 (germline): MNHNS, SASEGT. Trimming took 3 bases from V and 5 from J, leaving 7 bases between them. This CDR3 has 12 amino acids.